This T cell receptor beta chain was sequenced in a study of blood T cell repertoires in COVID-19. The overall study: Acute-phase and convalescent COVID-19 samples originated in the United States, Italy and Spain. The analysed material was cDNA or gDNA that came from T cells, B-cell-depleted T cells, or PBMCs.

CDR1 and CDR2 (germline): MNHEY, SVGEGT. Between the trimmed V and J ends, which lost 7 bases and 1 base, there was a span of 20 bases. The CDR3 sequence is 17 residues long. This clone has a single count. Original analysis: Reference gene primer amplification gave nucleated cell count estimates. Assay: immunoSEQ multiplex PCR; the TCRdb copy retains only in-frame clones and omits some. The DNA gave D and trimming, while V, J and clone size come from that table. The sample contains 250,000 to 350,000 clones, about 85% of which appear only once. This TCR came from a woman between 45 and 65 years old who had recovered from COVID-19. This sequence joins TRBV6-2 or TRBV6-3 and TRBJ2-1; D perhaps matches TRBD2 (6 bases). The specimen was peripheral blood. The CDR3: CASTPTTGRRSYNEQFF. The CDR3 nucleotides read TGTGCCAGCACCCCCACTACCGGGAGAAGGTCCTACAATGAGCAGTTCTTC.